These 14 T cell receptor beta chains originate from one sample sequenced in a study of T cells in Graves' hyperthyroidism and ophthalmopathy (dated by TCRdb to about 2019). The library was made by multiplex PCR. The listed sequencing device is Illumina HiSeq 2000. The TCR beta CDR3 regions were amplified from RNA transcripts. The first round of RT-PCR for the TCR CDR3 was performed with the HTBI primer set and the Qiagen OneStep RT-PCR kit. Using fastp at Q25 and MiXCR, TCRdb reprocessed the public reads and kept productive beta chains. For every CDR3 protein sequence, its rows merge into one entry that carries the most common genes and DNA. Counted in this sample were approximately 640,000 distinct CDR3 sequences; just under 45% of them appeared once. The top ten clones comprise about 7.2% of the sample. The sample was peripheral blood or thyroid tissue (not recorded which). These receptors originate from an adult man with Graves' disease, either hyperthyroidism or ophthalmopathy (not recorded which).

The chain is built from TRBV9 and TRBJ1-6; tentatively, D is TRBD1 (5 bases). The V and J ends lost 4 bases and 7 bases respectively, with 15 bases between them. Per germline, CDR1 SGDLS and CDR2 YYNGEE. This CDR3 is built from 15 residues. CDR3 coding DNA: TGTGCCAGCAGCCGTCCTGGGGGGGAGAATTCACCCCTCCACTTT. This sequence encodes CASSRPGGENSPLHF.

The rearrangement uses TRBV20-1 and TRBJ2-5; TRBD1 might be the D (6 bases). Germline CDR1 is DFQATT and CDR2 is SNEGSKA (reference sequence). The CDR3 extends over 16 amino acids. V lost 0 bases to trimming and J lost 4 bases, with 18 bases between them. The CDR3: CSARDQGGLRGETQYF. As DNA, the CDR3 is TGCAGTGCTAGAGATCAAGGGGGTCTTCGGGGAGAGACCCAGTACTTC.

This clonotype has a handful of counts. The chain uses TRBV5-1 and TRBJ2-7, with TRBD1 as a possible D gene (6 bases). CDR1 is SGHRS, CDR2 YFSETQ, per germline. The CDR3 covers 15 residues. Deletions cut 0 bases from V and 0 bases from J, with 10 bases between. CDR3 sequence (DNA): TGCGCCAGCAGCTTGGTTCAGGGGATCTCCTACGAGCAGTACTTC. It translates to CASSLVQGISYEQYF.

This clonotype was counted ten times or more. The V call is TRBV7-8, the J call TRBJ1-6, with D unclear. Per germline, CDR1 SGHVS and CDR2 FQNEAQ. This CDR3 spans 13 amino acids. Trimming took 3 bases from V and 7 from J, leaving 7 bases between them. The CDR3 protein is CASSFGRNSPLHF. Here the CDR3 DNA reads TGTGCCAGCAGCTTCGGACGGAATTCACCCCTCCACTTT. Variable domain in full (rest from reference TRBV7-8 and TRBJ1-6): GAGVSQSPRYKVAKRGQDVALRCDPISGHVSLFWYQQALGQGPEFLTYFQNEAQLDKSGLPSDRFFAERPEGSVSTLKIQRTQQEDSAVYLCASSFGRNSPLHFGNGTRLTVT.

Comments on this clonotype: Its ends do not fully match the called genes, so a read error is possible. The chain is built from TRBV24-1 and TRBJ2-2; 9 bases are shared with TRBD1. The CDR3 has 16 residues. Germline lookup yields CDR1 KGHDR and CDR2 SFDVKD. The CDR3 spells CATSDFGTGNSGELFF. CDR3 DNA sequence: TGTGCCACCAGTGATTTCGGGACAGGGAACAGCGGGGAGCTGTTTTTT.

A single count supports this clonotype. The chain recombines TRBV7-8 with TRBJ2-7; 13 bases align to TRBD2. CDR3 length: 15 residues. With 8 bases clipped from V and 5 bases from J, the junction kept 9 bases outside the gene matches. Germline V gene data show CDR1 as SGHVS and CDR2 as FQNEAQ. The CDR3 DNA reads as TGTGCCAGCTCACCAGGACTAGCGGGAGTTCACGAGCAGTACTTC. Amino acids: CASSPGLAGVHEQYF.

This clonotype was seen ten or more times. The V and J genes are TRBV2 and TRBJ2-5; 9 nucleotides agree with TRBD1. V trimming: 6 bases; J trimming: 1 base; junction bases outside the gene matches: 6. Germline assignment: CDR1 SNHLY and CDR2 FYNNEI. The CDR3 is made up of 15 amino acids. CDR3 nucleotides: TGTGCCAGCAGAGAACAGGGGGCGGTCCAAGAGACCCAGTACTTC. Residues: CASREQGAVQETQYF.

This chain uses TRBV19 with TRBJ2-5; 7 bases agree with TRBD2. Per germline, CDR1 LNHDA and CDR2 SQIVND (reference sequence). V dropped 6 bases and J dropped 5; count of bases not matched to a gene: 15. The CDR3 contains 16 residues. CDR3 sequence (DNA): TGTGCCAGTAGAGGACCGGGACTACCACCGGCGGAGACCCAGTACTTC. It yields the protein CASRGPGLPPAETQYF.

The chain links TRBV11-2 to TRBJ2-5; the D gene is possibly TRBD2 (6 bases). The CDR3 is 14 residues long. Per the germline V gene, CDR1 is SGHAT and CDR2 is FQNNGV. Trimming removed 4 bases from V and 4 bases from J, with 13 bases in between. CDR3 nucleotide sequence: TGTGCCAGCAGCTGGGGGGTCCAGGGAGAGACCCAGTACTTC. As protein: CASSWGVQGETQYF.

There are a few counts of this clonotype. CDR3 DNA: TGTGCCATCAGTGAGTCGGGACACCAGAACACTGAAGCTTTCTTT. Protein sequence: CAISESGHQNTEAFF. V is TRBV10-3 and J is TRBJ1-1; D might be TRBD1 (6 bases). The CDR3 consists of 15 residues. Trimming removed 0 bases from V and 1 base from J, with 9 bases in between. Per the germline V gene, CDR1 is ENHRY and CDR2 is SYGVKD.

The rearrangement links TRBV2 to TRBJ1-2; the match to TRBD1 covers 7 bases. This CDR3 spans 15 amino acids. The germline CDR1 and CDR2 sequences are SNHLY and FYNNEI. V shed 7 bases, J shed 3 bases, and the junction held 11 bases outside the gene matches. The CDR3: CASTTTDRSYYGYTF. The DNA for the CDR3 is TGTGCCAGCACCACTACGGACAGGAGTTACTATGGCTACACCTTC.

V usage is TRBV2 and J usage is TRBJ1-2, with TRBD1 matching over 9 bases. This CDR3 has 14 amino acids. From germline, CDR1 is SNHLY and CDR2 FYNNEI. J was trimmed by 4 bases and V by 11 bases; bases with no gene match: 11. The CDR3: CAFLGQGTVYGYTF. The CDR3 DNA reads as TGTGCCTTCCTCGGACAGGGGACTGTCTATGGCTACACCTTC.

At least ten counts were recorded for this clonotype. This sequence joins TRBV10-3 and TRBJ1-1; possible D gene TRBD1, 5 bases. Trimming cost V 9 bases and J 4 bases, with 6 bases left between them. CDR1 is ENHRY and CDR2 is SYGVKD in the germline V gene. The CDR3 length is 10 residues. CDR3 DNA: TGTGCCATTGGGGCCACTGAAGCTTTCTTT. Protein product: CAIGATEAFF.

In this sample, this clonotype turned up many times. V and J are TRBV7-2 and TRBJ2-5; 9 bases fit TRBD2. The junction had 7 bases not matched to a gene; V was cut back by 3 bases and J by 5 bases. The CDR3 spans 15 residues. CDR1 SGHTA and CDR2 FQGNSA come from the germline V gene. The DNA for the CDR3 is TGTGCCAGCAGCTTCATAGCGGGAGAGCGTGAGACCCAGTACTTC. Translated: CASSFIAGERETQYF.